This TCR beta chain derives from a study of molecular identifiers for immune sequencing clone quantification. Germline CDR1 is MDHEN and CDR2 is SYDVKM. This CDR3 is built from 15 residues. MiXCR, run by TCRdb on the PCR reads, gives a single entry per CDR3 protein. Seen here are just under 20,000 distinct CDR3 sequences, about 20% observed once, and the top ten hold about 6.4%. As concerns this clonotype: One base away lies a much larger clone, so this may be a sequencing read error.

The sequencing input was naive CD8+ T cells from blood, with Jurkat cell RNA spiked in. Subset denoted: FACS-sorted CD8+CD4-CCR7+CD45RA+ naive T cells. The source of this sequence is a human donor in good health. Some libraries in this study had Jurkat cell RNA spiked in. This rearrangement joins TRBV28 to TRBJ2-7, with 8 bases that match TRBD1. The DNA of the CDR3 is TGTGCCGGCAGCCCCTTATGGACAGGGCTCTACGAGCAGTACTTC. This encodes CAGSPLWTGLYEQYF. The variable domain in full, with the rest retrieved from reference TRBV28 and TRBJ2-7, is DVKVTQSSRYLVKRTGEKVFLECVQDMDHENMFWYRQDPGLGLRLIYFSYDVKMKEKGDIPEGYSVSREKKERFSLILESASTNQTSMYLCAGSPLWTGLYEQYFGPGTRLTVT.